Detailed here is one TCR beta chain. What it recognizes is unknown. This sample stems from a study of radiotherapy plus CTLA-4 blockade in lung cancer. Sequencing used immunoSEQ multiplex PCR; TCRdb keeps in-frame clones, though not all of them. The table lists 26,000 or so clones, roughly 83% of them singletons. Broader study findings: Expansion in blood of tumor-derived TCR clones was seen after radiotherapy plus ipilimumab.

CDR3 length: 12 amino acids. Looked up from germline, CDR1 is SNHLY and CDR2 is FYNNEI. V lost 7 bases and J 0 bases, leaving 6 bases between the germline ends. The rearrangement uses TRBV2 and TRBJ2-5, with D unclear. The sequencing here drew on peripheral blood, taken from a patient treated with radiotherapy plus ipilimumab. The TCR sequence derives from a human donor with non-small cell lung cancer that progressed on radiotherapy plus ipilimumab. CDR3 bases: TGTGCCAGCACCGAGTACCAAGAGACCCAGTACTTC. Protein: CASTEYQETQYF.